This T cell receptor (beta chain) originates from a study of T cell clonotyping in hematopoietic cell transplantation (dated by TCRdb to the early 2020s). General notes on the study: Pretransplant samples from recipients were collected after cytoreduction. A total of around 140 blood samples were collected in the study from a few dozen consecutive transplant recipients and their related donors. Recruitment of patients ran from late 2015 to early 2017, and follow-up continued until September 2020 or until death.

The germline V gene (reference sequence) gives CDR1 as LNHDA and CDR2 as SQIVND. Inclusive of the bounding cysteine and phenylalanine, the CDR3 is 18 residues long. Only the CDR3 part of the read is kept: 54 bases, read in frame from the first base. V lost 7 bases and J lost 6 bases; the stretch between them is 28 bases long. In the case of this clone: The antigen it binds to is not known. Within one base of it there is no much larger clone, and no base qualities were kept.

Broader findings and caveats from the paper: The sample size was limited, and because cells were not sorted, the contributions of CD4 and CD8 repertoires could not be separated. After transplant, TCR diversity in recipients dropped, and pathologically expanded clonotypes increased progressively from day 30 to day 180. Broader posttransplant TCR repertoire diversity was predicted by donor and pretransplant recipient Inverse Simpson Index values. Just a small fraction of recipient repertoires overlapped with donor repertoires, and more than 95% appeared de novo at the given depth.

The immunoSEQ assay, a bias-controlled multiplex PCR using V- and J-specific primers, was used to amplify TCR beta CDR3 regions from genomic DNA. A proprietary barcode and Illumina adapter sequences were added to the CDR3 amplicons in a second PCR step. An Illumina MiSeq instrument was used to sequence the CDR3 libraries. In the authors' own workflow: Export and quality control were done with immunoSEQ Analyzer 3.0, while downstream analyses used R Bioconductor and Immunarch. Only productive rearrangements in the normalized downsampled data set were used to calculate repertoire metrics. In the normalized cohort, clonotypes with more than 5 templates were defined as pathologically expanded. The Inverse Simpson Index was used to measure repertoire diversity. To capture all clonotypes, CMV-specificity analyses were performed on the non-normalized data set. TCRdb took this table from immuneACCESS and kept in-frame rearrangements with V and J called. Such tables lack part of the clones; where checked against another copy, unresolved V genes explain under half of the gap, and the rest is unexplained. The DNA was the basis for D and trimming; V, J and clone size are from that table. The sample table holds approximately 26,000 clones, of which roughly 84% were seen once. The biggest ten clones account for 24% of the sample.

The intended sense of this specimen's time point label: recipient sample about 28 days before transplant, after cytoreduction. Blood samples were obtained from recipients approximately 28 days before transplant and at days 30, 100 and 180 after transplant. Nuclei Lysis Solution was used to extract genomic DNA from fresh or cryopreserved unfractionated peripheral blood mononuclear cells. This clonotype originated in a woman in her sixties or seventies with acute myeloid leukemia. Some clones in this sample may be carry-over from other donors' samples. The material was peripheral blood mononuclear cells, obtained before stem cell transplant. Recombination connected TRBV19 to TRBJ1-5; the D region possibly corresponds to TRBD1 (5 bases align). The CDR3 here reads CASTDKGPSPVRGQPQHF. The sequenced DNA: TGTGCCAGTACCGATAAGGGGCCGAGCCCGGTGAGGGGTCAGCCCCAGCATTTT.